This T cell receptor (beta chain) was profiled in a study of spatial heterogeneity in lung cancer. At the level of the study: Combinations of a unique TCR and a UMI were tallied in raw reads, and on average each appeared more than ten times.

TCRdb re-derived calls from the 5' RACE reads in MiXCR, one entry per CDR3 protein. This sample has about 13,000 distinct CDR3 sequences, with about 4% found just once. The time point is: sample taken at primary tumor resection. There were 72 donors, all of them untreated patients with early-stage non-small cell lung cancer. Tumor, nontumor lung or frozen PBMC supplied whole RNA, sequenced without sorting. Germline-derived CDR1 and CDR2 are LGHDT and YNNKEL (reference sequence). V gave up 0 bases and J gave up 5 bases, with 7 bases separating them. This CDR3 has 13 residues. This clonotype has at least ten counts. Antigen: not known. Study-wide findings and caveats: Higher tumor mutation counts went along with higher counts of expanded intratumoral alpha and beta TCRs.

The source of this sequence is a male donor with early-stage non-small cell lung cancer. The V and J genes are TRBV3-1 and TRBJ2-5; D gene unclear. The specimen was lung tumor tissue, collected at surgery. Here the CDR3 reads CASSQDPLETQYF. CDR3 bases: TGTGCCAGCAGCCAAGATCCCCTGGAGACCCAGTACTTC.